These T cell receptor beta chains were read from a single sample in a study of shared clonotypes between healthy human individuals. Sequencing used immunoSEQ multiplex PCR; TCRdb keeps in-frame clones, though not all of them. The sample has about 470,000 clones, about 76% seen once. Sequencing used PBMCs. The receptors come from a woman aged 40 to 55 in good health. Some clones in this sample may be carry-over from other donors' samples. CDR3s include the opening cysteine and the closing phenylalanine or tryptophan.

j_call	v_call	cdr3_aa
TRBJ2-7	TRBV27	CASRSTGLTYEQYF
TRBJ1-4	TRBV7-9	CASSQTTGRGGTNEKLFF
TRBJ1-4	TRBV2	CASSQGGAEKLFF
TRBJ2-3	TRBV5-4	CASSPMADRTDTQYF
TRBJ2-1	TRBV14	CASSQGSEGNEQFF
TRBJ2-7	TRBV7-8	CASSPGPRGPYEQYF
TRBJ1-4	TRBV15	CATSRGRTATNEKLFF
TRBJ1-6	TRBV5-6	CASSLPARGSPLHF
TRBJ2-1	TRBV11-2	CASTPLGGTGRSNEQFF
TRBJ2-7	TRBV14	CASSQFDSNNYEQYF
TRBJ2-3	TRBV11-3	CASSLGDRLQRETDTQYF
TRBJ2-7	TRBV27	CASSLSLAGVYEQYF
TRBJ2-1	TRBV19	CASSSKRQARSYNEQFF
TRBJ2-5	TRBV5-1	CASSPRGAETQYF
TRBJ1-2	TRBV23-1	CASSQRGYGYTF
TRBJ2-7	TRBV5-4	CASSFSGSHEQYF
TRBJ2-7	TRBV18	CASSPPGRREQYF
TRBJ2-5	TRBV7-8	CASSLQQETQYF
TRBJ1-4	TRBV28	CASAGWPNEKLFF
TRBJ2-7	TRBV28	CASSSPGLRYEQYF
TRBJ2-2	TRBV11-2	CASSLDLNSGRVTGELFF
TRBJ2-3	TRBV15	CATSRGSPTDTQYF
TRBJ2-1	TRBV5-1	CASSVRGTYEQFF
TRBJ2-7	TRBV18	CASRRQGSYEQYF
TRBJ1-2	TRBV5-1	CASSTGQANYGYTF
TRBJ2-2	TRBV7-9	CASSFAGLSTGELFF
TRBJ2-5	TRBV29-1	CSVGEGDRVQYF
TRBJ1-5	TRBV15	CATSTDRGSNQPQHF
TRBJ2-7	TRBV6-6	CASSYRTGDTEQYF
TRBJ2-1	TRBV7-3	CASSLAGGLNEQFF
TRBJ1-5	TRBV28	CASSYANQPQHF
TRBJ2-1	TRBV6-4	CASSDHPSASSYNEQFF
TRBJ1-4	TRBV18	CASSPPASSREKLFF
TRBJ2-3	TRBV11-3	CASSYDREDTQYF
TRBJ2-1	TRBV7-9	CASSPPREWDNEQFF
TRBJ2-3	TRBV6-6	CASHGLAGTDTQYF
TRBJ2-7	TRBV11-1	CASSTDRGYEQYF
TRBJ1-5	TRBV28	CASSLLSLGRLISPQHF
TRBJ2-7	TRBV6-6	CASSYSTGRGDEQYF
TRBJ2-7	TRBV7-2	CASSLAGGNSGEQYF
TRBJ2-2	TRBV29-1	CSVRLAGGGELFF
TRBJ1-2	TRBV28	CASSLPYAYGYTF
TRBJ2-1	TRBV2	CASSDYTYLNEQFF
TRBJ2-3	TRBV6-5	CASSYLGRRGDTQYF
TRBJ1-1	TRBV11-2	CASRTPNTEAFF
TRBJ2-3	TRBV9	CASSVISTDTQYF